In this sample, the clone carrying this TCR beta chain turned up a few times. Germline CDR1 and CDR2: MNHEY and SVGAGI. V lost 0 bases to trimming and J lost 5 bases, with 16 bases between them. The CDR3 is 16 residues long. The record originates from a study of T cells in Graves' hyperthyroidism and ophthalmopathy. Researchers took RNA transcripts and amplified the TCR beta CDR3 regions from them. HTBI primers were employed in a first-round RT-PCR of the TCR CDR3. TCRdb fed the multiplex PCR reads into MiXCR, producing one record per CDR3 protein. The sample contains fewer than 500,000 distinct CDR3 sequences, roughly 14% of which appear only once.

Sample: blood. This TCR derives from a man younger than 40 with Graves' hyperthyroidism that later progressed to Graves' ophthalmopathy. V and J are TRBV6-5 and TRBJ1-2, with a tentative D call TRBD1 (6 bases). CDR3: CASSYSRAGARYGYTF. In nucleotides, the CDR3 is TGTGCCAGCAGTTACTCTCGGGCAGGGGCGCGGTATGGCTACACCTTC.